One and the same sample provided the 11 T cell receptor beta chains below, sequenced in a study of regulatory T cells in long-lasting Graves disease. Time point here: newly diagnosed GD, antithyroid drugs for less than 3 months. Extracted RNA from PBMCs served as the source of the TCR library. To make TCR beta libraries, researchers used iRepertoire HTBI primers and Arm-PCR of CDR3 regions. One entry per CDR3 protein results from TCRdb running MiXCR on the multiplex PCR reads. The sample comprises more than 400,000 distinct CDR3 sequences, about 16% of which are singletons, and 9.5% to 12% rests with the top ten. The same sample was also studied in work on T cells in Graves' hyperthyroidism and ophthalmopathy.

The material was peripheral blood mononuclear cells (PBMCs), obtained at new diagnosis, from a patient treated with antithyroid drugs. These receptors were obtained from a young woman with Graves disease.

This clonotype was detected ten times or more. The V gene is TRBV10-3, the J gene TRBJ2-7, with D perhaps matching TRBD1 (6 bases). V lost 3 bases, J lost 3 bases, and 12 bases lay in between. The V gene's germline CDR1 is ENHRY and CDR2 SYGVKD. CDR3 length: 14 residues. The CDR3 region is CAISDPQGIYEQYF. The DNA for the CDR3 is TGTGCCATCAGTGACCCACAGGGTATCTACGAGCAGTACTTC.

This clonotype came up a few times. The junction and the germline gene differ at one end; a read error may be behind it. The rearrangement uses TRBV7-2 and TRBJ1-2, with D possibly being TRBD1 (5 bases). CDR1 and CDR2 from the germline V gene are SGHTA and FQGNSA. The CDR3 totals 14 residues. The CDR3 spells CAGSGGRGYYGYTF. CDR3 nucleotides: TGTGCCGGCAGCGGAGGGCGGGGGTACTATGGCTACACCTTC.

Comment on this clonotype: Possible read error: a much larger clone is one base away. The J gene is TRBJ2-3, the V gene TRBV3-1; perhaps TRBD2 as D (5 bases). CDR1 LGHDT and CDR2 YNNKEL come from the germline V gene (reference sequence). Trimming left V 0 bases short and J 4 bases short, with 20 bases between. The CDR3 sequence is 18 residues long. The DNA of the CDR3 is TGTGCCAGCAGCCAAGACTCGACGGGCGGATTTAGCGCAGATACGCAGTATTTT. Amino acids: CASSQDSTGGFSADTQYF.

This clonotype was seen repeatedly, ten times or more. This chain links TRBV28 with TRBJ2-7; maybe TRBD1 (6 bases). The germline CDR1 and CDR2 sequences are MDHEN and SYDVKM. The V end lost 5 bases, the J end lost 3 bases, and 14 bases lay between the germline ends. The CDR3 is 14 amino acids. CDR3 DNA sequence: TGTGCCAGCAGTCAATTACAGGGCAGCTACGAGCAGTACTTC. This sequence encodes CASSQLQGSYEQYF. The variable domain in full, completed from reference TRBV28 and TRBJ2-7, reads DVKVTQSSRYLVKRTGEKVFLECVQDMDHENMFWYRQDPGLGLRLIYFSYDVKMKEKGDIPEGYSVSREKKERFSLILESASTNQTSMYLCASSQLQGSYEQYFGPGTRLTVT.

This clonotype has at least ten counts. This chain links TRBV20-1 with TRBJ2-7; D call uncertain. This CDR3 comprises 13 residues. Deletions cut 6 bases from V and 4 bases from J, with 16 bases between. CDR1 is DFQATT and CDR2 is SNEGSKA in the germline V gene (reference sequence). The CDR3 coding sequence is TGCAGTGCGCAAGCCAGAAGCCCTTACGAGCAGTACTTC. Its translation is CSAQARSPYEQYF.

This clonotype was found many times. The chain is built from TRBV24-1 and TRBJ2-1, with TRBD2 matching 8 bases. Germline assignment: CDR1 KGHDR and CDR2 SFDVKD. V shed 4 bases, J shed 3 bases, and the junction held 10 bases outside the gene matches. The length of the CDR3 is 17 residues. The CDR3 sequence: CATSDKSGLAGYNEQFF. DNA for the CDR3: TGTGCCACCAGTGACAAGTCCGGGCTAGCGGGCTACAATGAGCAGTTCTTC.

This clonotype was seen many times. CDR3 protein: CASSRRTNTEAFF. Here the CDR3 DNA reads TGTGCCAGCTCAAGACGGACGAACACTGAAGCTTTCTTT. The rearrangement links TRBV28 to TRBJ1-1; D gene ambiguous. Germline loops: CDR1 MDHEN, CDR2 SYDVKM. V was clipped by 8 bases and J by 1 base, with 11 bases between them. This CDR3 contains 13 residues.

The chain links TRBV10-3 to TRBJ2-1; TRBD1 matches at 9 bases. Trimming took 6 bases from V and 0 from J; bases not matched to a gene: 3. Germline CDR1 reads ENHRY; CDR2 reads SYGVKD. The CDR3 has 15 amino acids. The DNA of the CDR3 is TGTGCCATCAGAGGACAGGGGAGCTCCTACAATGAGCAGTTCTTC. Its protein product is CAIRGQGSSYNEQFF.

This clonotype was detected ten times or more. The rearrangement links TRBV7-6 to TRBJ2-1, with 10 positions matching TRBD2. This CDR3 comprises 13 residues. With V trimmed by 5 bases and J by 8 bases, 3 bases remained unmatched. The germline V gene has CDR1 SGHVS and CDR2 FNYEAQ. The CDR3 region is CASSPGLADEQFF. The CDR3, as DNA: TGTGCCAGCAGCCCCGGACTAGCGGATGAGCAGTTCTTC.

This clonotype appeared a single time. A much bigger clone sits one base away, suggesting this may be a read error. V and J are TRBV6-2 or TRBV6-3 and TRBJ1-2; TRBD1 matches at 12 bases. The ends lost 8 bases at V and 5 bases at J; junction bases unmatched: 6. Germline V CDR1 and CDR2: MNHEY, SVGEGT. This CDR3 is 14 amino acids long. CDR3 DNA: TGTGCCAGCGGGCCGGGACAGGGGGCATATGGCTACACCTTC. The encoded protein is CASGPGQGAYGYTF.

This clonotype was recorded many times. The rearrangement uses TRBV20-1 and TRBJ2-1; 7 bases are shared with TRBD2. With 1 base clipped from V and 4 bases from J, the junction kept 10 bases outside the gene matches. The V gene's germline CDR1 is DFQATT and CDR2 SNEGSKA (reference sequence). This CDR3 has 16 residues. The CDR3 reads CSARGLAANHYNEQFF. CDR3 sequence (DNA): TGCAGTGCTAGAGGCCTAGCGGCTAACCATTACAATGAGCAGTTCTTC.